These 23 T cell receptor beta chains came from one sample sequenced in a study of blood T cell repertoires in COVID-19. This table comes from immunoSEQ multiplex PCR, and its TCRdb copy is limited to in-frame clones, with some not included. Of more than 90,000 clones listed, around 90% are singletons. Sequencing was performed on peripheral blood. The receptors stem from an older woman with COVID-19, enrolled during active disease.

The CDR3 loop reads CASSYSPTGDTQYF. CDR3 nucleotides: TGTGCCAGCAGTTATAGTCCCACGGGGGATACGCAGTATTTT. J is TRBJ2-3 and V is TRBV6-6; tentative D call: TRBD2 (5 bases). Germline CDR1 is MNHNY and CDR2 is SVGAGI (reference sequence). The CDR3 sequence is 14 residues long. Trimming pared 3 bases from V and 6 bases from J, leaving 13 bases between.

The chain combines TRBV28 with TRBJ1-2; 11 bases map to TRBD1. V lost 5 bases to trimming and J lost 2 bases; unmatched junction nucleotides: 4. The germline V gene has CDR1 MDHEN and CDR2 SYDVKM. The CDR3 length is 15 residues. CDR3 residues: CASSAGQGVNYGYTF. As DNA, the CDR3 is TGTGCCAGCAGTGCGGGACAGGGGGTGAACTATGGCTACACCTTC.

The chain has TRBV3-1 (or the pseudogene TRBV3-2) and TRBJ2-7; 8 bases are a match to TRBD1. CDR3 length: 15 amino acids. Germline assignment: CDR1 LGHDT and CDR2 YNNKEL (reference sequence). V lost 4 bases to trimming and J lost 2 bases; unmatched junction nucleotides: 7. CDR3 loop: CASSPHQTGAYEQYF. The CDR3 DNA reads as TGTGCCAGCAGCCCACACCAGACAGGGGCCTACGAGCAGTACTTC.

In nucleotides, the CDR3 is TGCGCCAGCAGCCAAGCCCTAGAGGAGACCCAGTACTTC. This sequence encodes CASSQALEETQYF. V and J are TRBV4-3 and TRBJ2-5; D not resolved. V was cut by 1 base and J by 5 bases, with 8 bases left in between. The CDR3 is 13 amino acids. CDR1 and CDR2 from the germline V gene are LGHNA and YSLEER.

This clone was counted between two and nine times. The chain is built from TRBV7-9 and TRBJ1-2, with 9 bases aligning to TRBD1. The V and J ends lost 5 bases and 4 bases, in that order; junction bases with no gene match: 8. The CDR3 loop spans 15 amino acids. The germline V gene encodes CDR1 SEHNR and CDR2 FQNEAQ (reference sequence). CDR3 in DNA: TGTGCCAGCAGCCCCGGGACAGGGAGGGGCTATGGCTACACCTTC. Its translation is CASSPGTGRGYGYTF. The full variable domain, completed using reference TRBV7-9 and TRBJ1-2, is DTGVSQNPRHKITKRGQNVTFRCDPISEHNRLYWYRQTLGQGPEFLTYFQNEAQLEKSRLLSDRFSAERPKGSFSTLEIQRTEQGDSAMYLCASSPGTGRGYGYTFGSGTRLTVV.

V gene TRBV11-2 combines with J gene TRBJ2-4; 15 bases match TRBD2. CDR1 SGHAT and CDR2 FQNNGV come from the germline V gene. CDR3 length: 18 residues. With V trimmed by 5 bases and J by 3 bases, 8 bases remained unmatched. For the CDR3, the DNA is TGTGCCAGCAGCCCCGGACTAGCGGGGGGGCACCACAAAAACATTCAGTACTTC. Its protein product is CASSPGLAGGHHKNIQYF. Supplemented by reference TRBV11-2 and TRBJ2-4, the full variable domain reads EAGVAQSPRYKIIEKRQSVAFWCNPISGHATLYWYQQILGQGPKLLIQFQNNGVVDDSQLPKDRFSAERLKGVDSTLKIQPAKLEDSAVYLCASSPGLAGGHHKNIQYFGAGTRLSVL.

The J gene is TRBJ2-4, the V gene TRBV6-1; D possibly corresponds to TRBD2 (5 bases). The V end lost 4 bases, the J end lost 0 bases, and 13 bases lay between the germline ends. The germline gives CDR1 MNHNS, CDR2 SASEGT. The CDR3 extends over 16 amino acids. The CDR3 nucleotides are TGTGCCAGCAGTGTAAGTCGGGGTTTAGCCAAAAACATTCAGTACTTC. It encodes CASSVSRGLAKNIQYF.

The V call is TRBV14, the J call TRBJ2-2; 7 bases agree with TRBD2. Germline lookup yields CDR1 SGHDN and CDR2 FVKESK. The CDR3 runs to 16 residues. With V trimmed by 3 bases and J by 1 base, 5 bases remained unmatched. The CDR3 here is CASSQISGVNTGELFF. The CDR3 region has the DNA TGTGCCAGCAGCCAGATAAGCGGGGTGAACACCGGGGAGCTGTTTTTT. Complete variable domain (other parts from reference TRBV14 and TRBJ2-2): EAGVTQFPSHSVIEKGQTVTLRCDPISGHDNLYWYRRVMGKEIKFLLHFVKESKQDESGMPNNRFLAERTGGTYSTLKVQPAELEDSGVYFCASSQISGVNTGELFFGEGSRLTVL.

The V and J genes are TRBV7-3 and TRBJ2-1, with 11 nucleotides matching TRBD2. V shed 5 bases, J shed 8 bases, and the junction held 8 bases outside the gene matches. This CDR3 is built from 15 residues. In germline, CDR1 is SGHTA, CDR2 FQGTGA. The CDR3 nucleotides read TGTGCCAGCAGCCCGAATAGCGGGGGGGCGGATGAGCAGTTCTTC. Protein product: CASSPNSGGADEQFF.

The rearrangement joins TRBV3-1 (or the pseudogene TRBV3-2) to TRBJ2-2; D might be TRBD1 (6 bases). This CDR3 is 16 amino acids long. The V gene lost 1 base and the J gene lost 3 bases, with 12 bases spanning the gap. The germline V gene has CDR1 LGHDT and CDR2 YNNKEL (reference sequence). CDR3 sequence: CASSQGGRGYTGELFF. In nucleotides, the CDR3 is TGTGCCAGCAGCCAAGGTGGCAGGGGATACACCGGGGAGCTGTTTTTT.

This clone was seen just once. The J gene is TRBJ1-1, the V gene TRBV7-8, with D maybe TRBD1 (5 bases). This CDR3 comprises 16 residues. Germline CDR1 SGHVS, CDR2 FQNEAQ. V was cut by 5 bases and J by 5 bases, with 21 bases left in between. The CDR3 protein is CASSVEMRGRGTEAFF. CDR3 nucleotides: TGTGCCAGCAGCGTTGAGATGAGGGGCCGGGGGACTGAAGCTTTCTTT.

The CDR3 DNA is TGTGCCAGCAGGTGGGAGAATCAGCCCCAGCATTTT. This encodes CASRWENQPQHF. This sequence joins TRBV25-1 and TRBJ1-5; D ambiguous. This CDR3 is built from 12 residues. Trimming pared 6 bases from V and 4 bases from J, leaving 7 bases between. Germline CDR1 is MGHDK and CDR2 is SYGVNS. Filled out from reference TRBV25-1 and TRBJ1-5, the complete variable domain reads EADIYQTPRYLVIGTGKKITLECSQTMGHDKMYWYQQDPGMELHLIHYSYGVNSTEKGDLSSESTVSRIRTEHFPLTLESARPSHTSQYLCASRWENQPQHFGDGTRLSIL.

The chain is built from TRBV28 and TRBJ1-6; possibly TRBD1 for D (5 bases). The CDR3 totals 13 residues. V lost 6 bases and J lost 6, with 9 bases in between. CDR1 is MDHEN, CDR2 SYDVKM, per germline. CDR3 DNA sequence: TGTGCCAGCAGCACGGGGGTTAATTCACCCCTCCACTTT. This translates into CASSTGVNSPLHF. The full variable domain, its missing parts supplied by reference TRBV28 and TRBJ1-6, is DVKVTQSSRYLVKRTGEKVFLECVQDMDHENMFWYRQDPGLGLRLIYFSYDVKMKEKGDIPEGYSVSREKKERFSLILESASTNQTSMYLCASSTGVNSPLHFGNGTRLTVT.

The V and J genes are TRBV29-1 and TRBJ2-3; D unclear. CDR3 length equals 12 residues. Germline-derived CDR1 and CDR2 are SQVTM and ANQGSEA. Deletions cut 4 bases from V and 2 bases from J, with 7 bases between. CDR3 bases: TGCAGCGTTGTCAGTAACACAGATACGCAGTATTTT. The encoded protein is CSVVSNTDTQYF.

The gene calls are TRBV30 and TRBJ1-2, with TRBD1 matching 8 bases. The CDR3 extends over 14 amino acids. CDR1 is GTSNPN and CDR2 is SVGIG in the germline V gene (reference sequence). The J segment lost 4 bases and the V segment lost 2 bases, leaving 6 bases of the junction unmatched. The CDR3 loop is CAWSFRTGSYGYTF. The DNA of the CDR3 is TGTGCCTGGAGTTTCCGGACAGGGTCCTATGGCTACACCTTC.

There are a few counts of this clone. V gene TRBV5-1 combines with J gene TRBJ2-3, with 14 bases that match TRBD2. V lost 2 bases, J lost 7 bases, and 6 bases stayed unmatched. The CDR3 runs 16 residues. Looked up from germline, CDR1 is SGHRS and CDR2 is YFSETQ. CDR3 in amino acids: CASSLPGLAGENTQYF. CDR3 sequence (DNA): TGCGCCAGCAGCTTACCGGGACTAGCGGGGGAAAATACGCAGTATTTT.

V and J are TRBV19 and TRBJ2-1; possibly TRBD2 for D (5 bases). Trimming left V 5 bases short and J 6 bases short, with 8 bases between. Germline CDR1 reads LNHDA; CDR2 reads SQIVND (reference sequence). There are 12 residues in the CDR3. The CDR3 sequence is CASSLGVNEQFF. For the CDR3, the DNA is TGTGCCAGTAGTTTGGGAGTCAATGAGCAGTTCTTC.

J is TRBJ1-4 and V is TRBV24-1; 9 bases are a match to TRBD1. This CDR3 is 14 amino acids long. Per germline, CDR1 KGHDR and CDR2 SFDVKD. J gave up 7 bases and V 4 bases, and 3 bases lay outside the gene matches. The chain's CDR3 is CATSEGTGSEKLFF. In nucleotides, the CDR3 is TGTGCCACCAGTGAAGGGACAGGGAGTGAAAAACTGTTTTTT.

CDR3 coding DNA: TGTGCCAGCAGCGTAGGCGGTCATAGCAATCAGCCCCAGCATTTT. It codes for CASSVGGHSNQPQHF. This sequence joins TRBV9 and TRBJ1-5, with D uncertain. Germline V lookup: CDR1 SGDLS, CDR2 YYNGEE. This CDR3 spans 15 amino acids. The V gene lost 0 bases and the J gene lost 0 bases, with 7 bases spanning the gap.

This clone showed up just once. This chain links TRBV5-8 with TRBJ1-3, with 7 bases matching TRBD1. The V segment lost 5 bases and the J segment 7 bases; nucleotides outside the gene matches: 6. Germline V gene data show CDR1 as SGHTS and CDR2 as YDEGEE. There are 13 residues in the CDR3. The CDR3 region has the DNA TGTGCCAGCAGTCAGGACAGGCTGAACACCATATATTTT. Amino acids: CASSQDRLNTIYF.

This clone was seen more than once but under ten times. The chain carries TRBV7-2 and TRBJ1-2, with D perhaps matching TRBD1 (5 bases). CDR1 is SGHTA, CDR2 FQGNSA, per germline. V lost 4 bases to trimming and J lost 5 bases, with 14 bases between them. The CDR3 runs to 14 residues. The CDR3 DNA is TGTGCCAGCAGCTCGGGCCCATCAGGGTATGGCTACACCTTC. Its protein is CASSSGPSGYGYTF.

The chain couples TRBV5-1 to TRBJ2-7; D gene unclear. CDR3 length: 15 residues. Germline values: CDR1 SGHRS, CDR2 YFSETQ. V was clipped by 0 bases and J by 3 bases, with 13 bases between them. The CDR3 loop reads CASSLAPGEGYEQYF. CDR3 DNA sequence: TGCGCCAGCAGCTTGGCCCCGGGTGAAGGCTACGAGCAGTACTTC.

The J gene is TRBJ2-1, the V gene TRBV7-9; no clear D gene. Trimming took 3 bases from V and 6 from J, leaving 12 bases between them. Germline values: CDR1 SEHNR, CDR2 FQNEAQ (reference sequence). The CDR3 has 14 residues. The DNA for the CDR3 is TGTGCCAGCAGCTTCTTTAACACCCTCAATGAGCAGTTCTTC. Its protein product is CASSFFNTLNEQFF.